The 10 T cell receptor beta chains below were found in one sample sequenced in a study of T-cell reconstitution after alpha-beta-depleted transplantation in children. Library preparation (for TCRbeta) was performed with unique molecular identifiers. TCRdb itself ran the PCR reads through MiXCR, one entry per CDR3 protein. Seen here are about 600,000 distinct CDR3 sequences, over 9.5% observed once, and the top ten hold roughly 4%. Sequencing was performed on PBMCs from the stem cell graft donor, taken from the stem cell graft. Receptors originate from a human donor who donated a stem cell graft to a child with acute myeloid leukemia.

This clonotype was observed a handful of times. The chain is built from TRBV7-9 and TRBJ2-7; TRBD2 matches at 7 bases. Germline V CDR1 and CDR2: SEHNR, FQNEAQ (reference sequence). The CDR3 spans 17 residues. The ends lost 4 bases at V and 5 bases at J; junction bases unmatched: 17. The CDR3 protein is CASSSRGLTSPGDEQYF. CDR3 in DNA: TGTGCCAGCAGCTCCCGGGGCCTGACTAGCCCCGGGGACGAGCAGTACTTC. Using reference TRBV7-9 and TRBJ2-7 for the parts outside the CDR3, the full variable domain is DTGVSQNPRHKITKRGQNVTFRCDPISEHNRLYWYRQTLGQGPEFLTYFQNEAQLEKSRLLSDRFSAERPKGSFSTLEIQRTEQGDSAMYLCASSSRGLTSPGDEQYFGPGTRLTVT.

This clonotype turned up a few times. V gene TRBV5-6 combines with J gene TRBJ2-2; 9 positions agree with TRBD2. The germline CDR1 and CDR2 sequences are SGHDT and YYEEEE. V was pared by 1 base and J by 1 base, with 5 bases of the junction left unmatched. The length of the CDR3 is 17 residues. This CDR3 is CASSLWLAGLNTGELFF. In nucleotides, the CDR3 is TGTGCCAGCAGCTTGTGGCTAGCGGGATTGAACACCGGGGAGCTGTTTTTT.

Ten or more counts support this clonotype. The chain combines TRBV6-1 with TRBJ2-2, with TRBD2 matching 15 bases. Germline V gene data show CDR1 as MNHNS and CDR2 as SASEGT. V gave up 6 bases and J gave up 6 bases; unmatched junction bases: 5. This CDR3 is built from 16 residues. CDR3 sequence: CASRPGLAGGSGELFF. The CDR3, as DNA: TGTGCCAGCAGACCTGGACTAGCGGGAGGGTCCGGGGAGCTGTTTTTT.

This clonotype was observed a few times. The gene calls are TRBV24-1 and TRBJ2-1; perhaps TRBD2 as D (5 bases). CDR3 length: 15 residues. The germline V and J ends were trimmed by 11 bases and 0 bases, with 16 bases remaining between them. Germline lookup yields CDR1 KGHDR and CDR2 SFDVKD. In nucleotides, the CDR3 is TGTGCCATCGCGGCGGGCGGTTCCTCCTACAATGAGCAGTTCTTC. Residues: CAIAAGGSSYNEQFF.

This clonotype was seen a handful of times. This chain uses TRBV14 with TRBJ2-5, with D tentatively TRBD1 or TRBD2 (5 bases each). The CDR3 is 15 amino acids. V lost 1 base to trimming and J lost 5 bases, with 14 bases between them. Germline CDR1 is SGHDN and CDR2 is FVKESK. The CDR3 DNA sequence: TGTGCCAGCAGCCAAGTCTTTGGGGGTCCGGAGACCCAGTACTTC. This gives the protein CASSQVFGGPETQYF.

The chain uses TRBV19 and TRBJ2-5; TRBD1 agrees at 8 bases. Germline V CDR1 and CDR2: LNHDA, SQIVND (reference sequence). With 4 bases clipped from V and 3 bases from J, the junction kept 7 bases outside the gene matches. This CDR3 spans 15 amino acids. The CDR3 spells CASSTGQGKEETQYF. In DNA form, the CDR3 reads TGTGCCAGTAGTACTGGACAGGGAAAGGAAGAGACCCAGTACTTC.

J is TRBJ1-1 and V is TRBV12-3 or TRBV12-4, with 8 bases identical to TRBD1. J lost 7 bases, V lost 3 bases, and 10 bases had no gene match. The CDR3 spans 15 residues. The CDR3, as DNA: TGTGCCAGCAGTTTGACAGGGGAGATAGGTAGTGAAGCTTTCTTT. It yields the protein CASSLTGEIGSEAFF.

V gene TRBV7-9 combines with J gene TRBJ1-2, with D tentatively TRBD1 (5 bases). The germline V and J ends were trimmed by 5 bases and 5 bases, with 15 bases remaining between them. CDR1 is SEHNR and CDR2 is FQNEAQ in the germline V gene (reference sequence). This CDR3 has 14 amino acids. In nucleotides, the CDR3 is TGTGCCAGCAGCCCTGGACACGGATTATATGGCTACACCTTC. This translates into CASSPGHGLYGYTF.

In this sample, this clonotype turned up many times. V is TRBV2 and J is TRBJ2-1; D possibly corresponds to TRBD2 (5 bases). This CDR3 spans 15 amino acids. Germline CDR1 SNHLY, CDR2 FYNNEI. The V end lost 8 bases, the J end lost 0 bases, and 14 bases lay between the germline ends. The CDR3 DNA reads TGTGCCAGCCGGCGAGGAGGAGGCTCCTACAATGAGCAGTTCTTC. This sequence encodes CASRRGGGSYNEQFF. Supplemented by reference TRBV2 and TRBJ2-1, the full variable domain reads EPEVTQTPSHQVTQMGQEVILRCVPISNHLYFYWYRQILGQKVEFLVSFYNNEISEKSEIFDDQFSVERPDGSNFTLKIRSTKLEDSAMYFCASRRGGGSYNEQFFGPGTRLTVL.

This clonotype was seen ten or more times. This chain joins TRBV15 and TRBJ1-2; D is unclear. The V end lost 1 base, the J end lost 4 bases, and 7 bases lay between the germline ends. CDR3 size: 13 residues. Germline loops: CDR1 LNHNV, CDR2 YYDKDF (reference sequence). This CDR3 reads CATSRGGSYGYTF. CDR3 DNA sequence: TGTGCCACCAGCAGAGGGGGTTCCTATGGCTACACCTTC.